This TCR beta chain was recorded in a study of T cell repertoires in cytomegalovirus infection. This clonotype was counted ten times or more. Trimming took off 4 bases at V and 0 bases at J, with 7 bases between the two ends. The CDR3 spans 14 residues. Each CDR3 protein gets one entry after TCRdb re-called the reads with MiXCR. Here the sample spans approximately 500,000 distinct CDR3 sequences, 11% being singletons. The chain is built from TRBV12-3 or TRBV12-4 and TRBJ1-5; D remains ambiguous. Source material: PBMCs. The sequence came from a human donor in good health (CMV status not recorded). Some clones in this sample may be carry-over from other donors' samples. This chain's CDR3 is CASSSVGSNQPQHF. The CDR3 DNA is TGTGCCAGCAGTTCAGTCGGTAGCAATCAGCCCCAGCATTTT.